This T cell receptor (beta chain) is from a study of blood T cell repertoires in COVID-19. As for the study in general: There were acute and convalescent COVID-19 samples, and they came from the United States, Italy and Spain. Sources were T cells, B-cell-depleted T cells, or PBMCs; the material itself was cDNA or gDNA.

With regard to this clone: Within the sample, other DNA sequences also encode this same CDR3.

Looked up from germline, CDR1 is SGHDN and CDR2 is FVKESK. The V and J ends lost 4 bases and 1 base respectively, with 2 bases between them. The CDR3 is made up of 12 amino acids. In the original workflow: Using reference gene primer amplification, nucleated cell counts were estimated. Some clones are missing from TCRdb's copy, which holds only in-frame ones; the method was immunoSEQ multiplex PCR. The V and J calls and clone size were taken over from that table, and D and trimming were inferred from the DNA. This table has about 40,000 clones, about 80% appearing once. The origin of this receptor is a woman in her sixties or seventies with acute or convalescent COVID-19. The sequencing input was peripheral blood. J is TRBJ1-3 and V is TRBV14; unclear D gene. The CDR3 coding sequence is TGTGCCAGCAGCCCATCTGGAAACACCATATATTTT. Protein: CASSPSGNTIYF.